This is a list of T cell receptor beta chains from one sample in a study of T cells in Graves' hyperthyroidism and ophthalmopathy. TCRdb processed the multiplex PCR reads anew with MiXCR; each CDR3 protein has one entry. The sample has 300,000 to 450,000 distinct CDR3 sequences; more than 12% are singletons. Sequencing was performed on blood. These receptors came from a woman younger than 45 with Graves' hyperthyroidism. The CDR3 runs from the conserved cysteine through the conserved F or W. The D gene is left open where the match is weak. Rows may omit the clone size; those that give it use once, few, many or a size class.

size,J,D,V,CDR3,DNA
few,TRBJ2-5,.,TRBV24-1,CATSDSGRTSRETQYF,TGTGCCACCAGTGATTCAGGCAGGACGTCACGGGAGACCCAGTACTTC
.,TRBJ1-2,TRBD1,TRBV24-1,CATSANRQGSGYTF,TGTGCCACCAGTGCTAACCGACAGGGGAGTGGCTACACCTTC
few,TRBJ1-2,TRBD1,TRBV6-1,CASSEAEGAGYGYTF,TGTGCCAGCAGTGAAGCTGAGGGGGCTGGGTATGGCTACACCTTC
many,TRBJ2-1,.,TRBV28,CASSPSGLLPSEQFF,TGTGCCAGCAGTCCTTCGGGCCTCCTCCCAAGTGAGCAGTTCTTC
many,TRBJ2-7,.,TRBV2,CASSEVRRQYF,TGTGCCAGCAGTGAAGTGCGCCGACAGTACTTC
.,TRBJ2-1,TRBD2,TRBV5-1,CASSLRAGANEQFF,TGCGCCAGCAGCTTAAGGGCGGGAGCCAATGAGCAGTTCTTC
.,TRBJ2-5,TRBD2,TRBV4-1,CASSQGGNSGSQETQYF,TGCGCCAGCAGCCAAGGTGGTAATAGCGGGAGTCAGGAGACCCAGTACTTC
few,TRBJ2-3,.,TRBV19,CASSIAYYGTDTQYF,TGTGCCAGTAGTATAGCCTACTACGGGACAGATACGCAGTATTTT
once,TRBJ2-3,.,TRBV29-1,CSVRTGSDTQYF,TGCAGCGTTCGCACAGGGTCCGATACGCAGTATTTT
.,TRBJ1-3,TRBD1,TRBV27,CASSLLGDSGNTIYF,TGTGCCAGCAGTTTATTAGGGGACAGTGGAAACACCATATATTTT
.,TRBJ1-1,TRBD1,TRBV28,CASSFTGTGGEYNTEAFF,TGTGCCAGCAGTTTTACCGGGACAGGGGGCGAGTATAACACTGAAGCTTTCTTT
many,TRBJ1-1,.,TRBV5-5,CASSVGPNPNTEAFF,TGTGCCAGCAGCGTAGGGCCGAACCCGAACACTGAAGCTTTCTTT
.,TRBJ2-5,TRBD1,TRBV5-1,CASRVGFDRAETQYF,TGCGCCAGCAGGGTTGGGTTCGACAGGGCAGAGACCCAGTACTTC
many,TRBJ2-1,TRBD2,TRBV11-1,CASRTTSGRTYEQFF,TGTGCCAGCAGGACGACTAGCGGGAGGACCTATGAGCAGTTCTTC
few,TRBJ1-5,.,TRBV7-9,CASSLGAGLFQHF,TGTGCCAGCAGCTTAGGGGCAGGCCTGTTCCAGCATTTT
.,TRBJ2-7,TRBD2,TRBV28,CASSLLLAGSYEQYF,TGTGCCAGCAGTTTATTACTAGCGGGCTCCTACGAGCAGTACTTC
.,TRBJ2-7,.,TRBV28,CASSSRSSYERYF,TGTGCCAGCAGTTCCAGGAGCTCCTACGAGCGGTACTTC
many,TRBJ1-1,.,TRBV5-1,CASSDGVGTEAFF,TGCGCCAGCAGCGATGGCGTGGGCACTGAAGCTTTCTTT
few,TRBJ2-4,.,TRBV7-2,CASSFSKNIQYF,TGTGCCAGCAGCTTTTCCAAAAACATTCAGTACTTC
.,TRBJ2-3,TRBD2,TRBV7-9,CVSSEEPGLAGVDTQYF,TGTGTCAGCAGCGAGGAACCGGGACTAGCGGGAGTAGATACGCAGTATTTT
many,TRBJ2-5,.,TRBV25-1,CASSGAFGSRGGTQYF,TGTGCCAGCAGCGGCGCGTTTGGGTCGCGAGGGGGGACCCAGTACTTC
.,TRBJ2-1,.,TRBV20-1,CSAALGVEQFF,TGCAGTGCTGCCCTAGGGGTTGAGCAGTTCTTC
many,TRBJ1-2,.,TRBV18,CASSPPTRDDGYTF,TGTGCCAGCTCACCACCGACACGGGATGACGGCTACACCTTC
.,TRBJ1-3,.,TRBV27,CASSLKPGNTIYF,TGTGCCAGCAGTTTGAAGCCAGGCAACACCATATATTTT
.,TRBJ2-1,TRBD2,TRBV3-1,CASSQYTRLAGVPGQFF,TGTGCCAGCAGCCAGTACACGCGTCTAGCGGGTGTTCCAGGGCAGTTCTTC
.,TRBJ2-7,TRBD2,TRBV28,CASMGLAGVGDEQYF,TGTGCCAGCATGGGACTAGCGGGAGTGGGGGACGAGCAGTACTTC
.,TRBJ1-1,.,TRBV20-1,CSAREAGVGTEAFF,TGCAGTGCTAGAGAAGCCGGGGTGGGCACTGAAGCTTTCTTT
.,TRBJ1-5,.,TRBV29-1,CSVEVNSNQPQHF,TGCAGCGTTGAAGTTAATAGCAATCAGCCCCAGCATTTT
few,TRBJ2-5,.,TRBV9,CASSGAREETQYF,TGTGCCAGCAGCGGTGCACGGGAAGAGACCCAGTACTTC
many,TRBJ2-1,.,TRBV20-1,CSARDGSGAGYNEQFF,TGCAGTGCTAGAGATGGTTCGGGAGCCGGTTACAATGAGCAGTTCTTC